This T cell receptor (beta chain) was sequenced during a study of cytomegalovirus exposure and HLA in healthy donors. Points from the study as a whole: Previously analyzed data showed that most TCR beta V segments were productive at a frequency of about 87% or about 30%.

This PCR relied on a set of 60 Vbeta primers and 13 Jbeta primers. Profiled with immunoSEQ multiplex PCR; TCRdb holds only in-frame clones, not every one. Of 210,000 or so clones in the sample, more than 60% are singletons; the top ten hold less than 3%. Germline values: CDR1 SGDLS, CDR2 YYNGEE. J was trimmed by 3 bases and V by 3 bases; bases with no gene match: 2. The CDR3 is 14 amino acids. With respect to this clone: The antigen is undetermined.

The chain carries TRBV9 and TRBJ2-5, with 10 nucleotides matching TRBD1. The receptor was derived from a woman aged 55-69 years in good health and CMV-seropositive. The source material was PBMCs. The CDR3 bases are TGTGCCAGCAGCGCGGGGACAGGGGAAGAGACCCAGTACTTC. It translates to CASSAGTGEETQYF.